Described below is a single TCR beta chain sequence and its context. What it binds is not known. This specimen belongs to a study of shared clonotypes between healthy human individuals. At the level of the study: A few men and two women, aged 18 to 49, were donors.

From CD4+ cells came CD45RA+ naive and CD45RA-negative memory subsets. Genomic DNA belonging to each subset was distributed in equal measure over several immunoSEQ plates. The repertoire was sequenced with immunoSEQ multiplex PCR; TCRdb's copy has only in-frame clones and lacks some. Seen here are approximately 2.5 million clones, approximately 93% observed once, and the top ten hold 0.35% to 0.45%. CDR1 is MNHNY and CDR2 is SVGAGI in the germline V gene (reference sequence). V lost 2 bases to trimming and J lost 3 bases, with 7 bases between them. The CDR3 spans 13 residues. Study results and limitations: Naive CD4 clonotypes were shared across several donors at 5% to 6%.

The sample consisted of naive CD4+ T cells from PBMCs. Subset noted: CD45RA+ positively selected. The V and J genes are TRBV6-6 and TRBJ2-5, with D maybe TRBD2 (5 bases). The source of this sequence is a man between 18 and 35 years old in good health. Some clones in this sample may be carry-over from other donors' samples. The CDR3 DNA is TGTGCCAGCAGTTACCCCGGGGAAGAGACCCAGTACTTC. It yields the protein CASSYPGEETQYF.